These T cell receptor beta chains were read from a single sample in a study of blood T cell repertoires in COVID-19. This table comes from immunoSEQ multiplex PCR, and its TCRdb copy is limited to in-frame clones, with some not included. This table holds approximately 390,000 clones, 70% to 90% found once. The sequencing input was peripheral blood. The origin of the receptors is a woman aged 55-69 years with COVID-19, enrolled during active disease. Each CDR3 is given with its conserved first and last residue. The order of the fields is clone size, D gene, V gene, J gene, CDR3 protein, CDR3 DNA. The D gene is left open where the match is weak. Rows may omit the clone size; those that give it use once, few, many or a size class.

clone_size: NA; d_call: NA; v_call: TRBV15; j_call: TRBJ2-2; cdr3_aa: CATSRELAGELFF; cdr3_nt: TGTGCCACCAGCAGAGAACTAGCCGGGGAGCTGTTTTTT
clone_size: NA; d_call: TRBD1; v_call: TRBV6-5; j_call: TRBJ1-2; cdr3_aa: CASRWTTGVYGYTF; cdr3_nt: TGTGCCAGCCGGTGGACCACAGGGGTCTATGGCTACACCTTC
clone_size: NA; d_call: TRBD2; v_call: TRBV5-1; j_call: TRBJ2-5; cdr3_aa: CASSPQKTSGGETQYF; cdr3_nt: TGCGCCAGCAGCCCACAAAAGACTAGCGGGGGAGAGACCCAGTACTTC
clone_size: NA; d_call: TRBD1; v_call: TRBV19; j_call: TRBJ2-3; cdr3_aa: CASRTTGTADTQYF; cdr3_nt: TGTGCCAGTAGAACGACAGGGACCGCAGATACGCAGTATTTT
clone_size: NA; d_call: NA; v_call: TRBV2; j_call: TRBJ1-3; cdr3_aa: CASSVQGNTIYF; cdr3_nt: TGTGCCAGCAGCGTACAGGGAAACACCATATATTTT
clone_size: NA; d_call: NA; v_call: TRBV2; j_call: TRBJ1-3; cdr3_aa: CANKGGGGTGNTIYF; cdr3_nt: TGTGCCAACAAAGGGGGGGGCGGAACTGGAAACACCATATATTTT
clone_size: NA; d_call: NA; v_call: TRBV6-5; j_call: TRBJ2-7; cdr3_aa: CASRQAPSEQYF; cdr3_nt: TGTGCCAGCAGACAGGCTCCCTCCGAGCAGTACTTC
clone_size: NA; d_call: TRBD1; v_call: TRBV16; j_call: TRBJ1-1; cdr3_aa: CASSVDRLNTEAFF; cdr3_nt: TGTGCCAGCAGCGTGGACAGGCTGAACACTGAAGCTTTCTTT
clone_size: NA; d_call: TRBD1; v_call: TRBV18; j_call: TRBJ2-7; cdr3_aa: CASSPAIQGAYEQYF; cdr3_nt: TGTGCCAGCTCACCAGCAATTCAGGGGGCTTACGAGCAGTACTTC
clone_size: NA; d_call: TRBD1; v_call: TRBV5-6; j_call: TRBJ1-2; cdr3_aa: CASRIRGVNYGYTF; cdr3_nt: TGTGCCAGCAGGATCAGGGGGGTTAACTATGGCTACACCTTC
clone_size: NA; d_call: NA; v_call: TRBV6-5; j_call: TRBJ1-4; cdr3_aa: CASSPGHGRGEKLFF; cdr3_nt: TGTGCCAGCAGTCCCGGACACGGTCGCGGTGAAAAACTGTTTTTT
clone_size: NA; d_call: TRBD1; v_call: TRBV5-1; j_call: TRBJ1-5; cdr3_aa: CASSSTGGNQPQHF; cdr3_nt: TGCGCCAGCAGCTCCACAGGGGGAAATCAGCCCCAGCATTTT
clone_size: NA; d_call: NA; v_call: TRBV5-5; j_call: TRBJ2-2; cdr3_aa: CASSREGLGELFF; cdr3_nt: TGTGCCAGCAGCCGAGAGGGTCTCGGGGAGCTGTTTTTT
clone_size: NA; d_call: TRBD1; v_call: TRBV27; j_call: TRBJ1-2; cdr3_aa: CASSQPGGYYGYTF; cdr3_nt: TGTGCCAGCAGTCAGCCAGGGGGCTACTATGGCTACACCTTC
clone_size: NA; d_call: NA; v_call: TRBV28; j_call: TRBJ1-6; cdr3_aa: CASSLIVPTYNSPLHF; cdr3_nt: TGTGCCAGCAGTTTAATAGTTCCTACCTATAATTCACCCCTCCACTTT
clone_size: NA; d_call: NA; v_call: TRBV7-9; j_call: TRBJ1-5; cdr3_aa: CASSLGAGGNQPQHF; cdr3_nt: TGTGCCAGCAGCTTAGGTGCGGGGGGCAATCAGCCCCAGCATTTT
clone_size: once; d_call: NA; v_call: TRBV10-1; j_call: TRBJ1-6; cdr3_aa: CASSESPGDCSYNSPLHF; cdr3_nt: TGCGCCAGCAGTGAGTCGCCGGGGGACTGCTCCTATAATTCACCCCTCCACTTT
clone_size: NA; d_call: TRBD2; v_call: TRBV6-5; j_call: TRBJ2-7; cdr3_aa: CASSYSVGRVYEQYF; cdr3_nt: TGTGCCAGCAGTTACTCGGTGGGGAGGGTCTACGAGCAGTACTTC
clone_size: NA; d_call: TRBD2; v_call: TRBV10-2; j_call: TRBJ2-7; cdr3_aa: CASRGLAGGPAGEQYF; cdr3_nt: TGCGCCAGCAGGGGACTAGCGGGGGGGCCCGCGGGCGAGCAGTACTTC
clone_size: NA; d_call: NA; v_call: TRBV20-1; j_call: TRBJ1-6; cdr3_aa: CSASKGGAQGGGNNSPLHF; cdr3_nt: TGCAGTGCTAGTAAGGGGGGGGCACAGGGAGGAGGAAATAATTCACCCCTCCACTTT
clone_size: NA; d_call: TRBD1; v_call: TRBV6-5; j_call: TRBJ2-1; cdr3_aa: CASRDRPNEQFF; cdr3_nt: TGTGCCAGCAGGGACAGGCCGAATGAGCAGTTCTTC
clone_size: NA; d_call: TRBD1; v_call: TRBV18; j_call: TRBJ2-1; cdr3_aa: CASSPRTGLNEQFF; cdr3_nt: TGTGCCAGCTCACCACGGACAGGGTTGAATGAGCAGTTCTTC
clone_size: NA; d_call: TRBD2; v_call: TRBV11-2; j_call: TRBJ2-1; cdr3_aa: CASSSSGASYNEQFF; cdr3_nt: TGTGCCAGCAGCTCCAGCGGGGCTAGCTACAATGAGCAGTTCTTC
clone_size: NA; d_call: NA; v_call: TRBV4-1; j_call: TRBJ2-1; cdr3_aa: CASSQPILRGPYNEQFF; cdr3_nt: TGCGCCAGCAGCCAGCCCATTCTCAGGGGCCCCTACAATGAGCAGTTCTTC
clone_size: NA; d_call: NA; v_call: TRBV5-6; j_call: TRBJ1-4; cdr3_aa: CASSSWGATNEKLFF; cdr3_nt: TGTGCCAGCAGCAGCTGGGGAGCAACTAATGAAAAACTGTTTTTT
clone_size: NA; d_call: NA; v_call: TRBV15; j_call: TRBJ2-4; cdr3_aa: CATSRDPGPKNIQYF; cdr3_nt: TGTGCCACCAGCAGAGATCCAGGGCCCAAAAACATTCAGTACTTC
clone_size: NA; d_call: TRBD2; v_call: TRBV7-3; j_call: TRBJ2-3; cdr3_aa: CASSPAQRGNTDTQYF; cdr3_nt: TGTGCCAGCAGCCCAGCCCAGCGGGGTAACACAGATACGCAGTATTTT
clone_size: NA; d_call: NA; v_call: TRBV5-1; j_call: TRBJ2-5; cdr3_aa: CASSLGVTAGLRQETQYF; cdr3_nt: TGCGCCAGCAGCTTGGGAGTTACAGCGGGCCTACGTCAAGAGACCCAGTACTTC
clone_size: NA; d_call: NA; v_call: TRBV7-3; j_call: TRBJ2-5; cdr3_aa: CASSPQGRWETQYF; cdr3_nt: TGTGCCAGCAGCCCTCAAGGCAGGTGGGAGACCCAGTACTTC
clone_size: NA; d_call: TRBD2; v_call: TRBV4-2; j_call: TRBJ2-7; cdr3_aa: CASGLAASYEQYF; cdr3_nt: TGTGCCAGCGGACTAGCGGCCTCCTACGAGCAGTACTTC
clone_size: NA; d_call: TRBD2; v_call: TRBV19; j_call: TRBJ2-1; cdr3_aa: CASSLIAGGTIEQFF; cdr3_nt: TGTGCCAGTAGCCTAATAGCGGGGGGGACTATTGAGCAGTTCTTC
clone_size: NA; d_call: TRBD2; v_call: TRBV2; j_call: TRBJ2-7; cdr3_aa: CATFRLADEQYF; cdr3_nt: TGTGCCACCTTCCGACTAGCCGACGAGCAGTACTTC
clone_size: NA; d_call: TRBD1; v_call: TRBV7-8; j_call: TRBJ1-6; cdr3_aa: CASSRWDRAGAYNSPLHF; cdr3_nt: TGTGCCAGCAGCCGCTGGGACAGGGCTGGGGCCTATAATTCACCCCTCCACTTT
clone_size: NA; d_call: NA; v_call: TRBV6-1; j_call: TRBJ2-2; cdr3_aa: CASSEATGWAGELFF; cdr3_nt: TGTGCCAGCAGTGAAGCAACAGGGTGGGCCGGGGAGCTGTTTTTT
clone_size: NA; d_call: NA; v_call: TRBV2; j_call: TRBJ1-6; cdr3_aa: CATSGGTLYNSPLHF; cdr3_nt: TGTGCCACCTCGGGGGGGACACTCTATAATTCACCCCTCCACTTT
clone_size: NA; d_call: TRBD2; v_call: TRBV9; j_call: TRBJ2-7; cdr3_aa: CASSVAAGSYEQYF; cdr3_nt: TGTGCCAGCAGCGTCGCAGCGGGGAGTTACGAGCAGTACTTC
clone_size: NA; d_call: TRBD1; v_call: TRBV7-9; j_call: TRBJ1-6; cdr3_aa: CASGTQSTGGGSPLHF; cdr3_nt: TGTGCCAGCGGCACCCAATCGACAGGGGGCGGTTCACCCCTCCACTTT
clone_size: NA; d_call: TRBD2; v_call: TRBV2; j_call: TRBJ2-7; cdr3_aa: CASSSGLAGGPDGF; cdr3_nt: TGTGCCAGCAGTTCCGGACTAGCGGGGGGGCCCGACGGATTC
clone_size: once; d_call: NA; v_call: TRBV2; j_call: TRBJ1-1; cdr3_aa: CASRVLPEGRAFF; cdr3_nt: TGTGCCAGTAGGGTCCTCCCTGAGGGTAGAGCTTTCTTT
clone_size: NA; d_call: TRBD1; v_call: TRBV19; j_call: TRBJ1-1; cdr3_aa: CASRTGDTEAFF; cdr3_nt: TGTGCCAGTCGGACAGGGGATACTGAAGCTTTCTTT
clone_size: NA; d_call: NA; v_call: TRBV18; j_call: TRBJ2-1; cdr3_aa: CASSPGLALHNEQFF; cdr3_nt: TGTGCCAGCTCACCAGGGCTAGCCCTTCACAATGAGCAGTTCTTC
clone_size: NA; d_call: NA; v_call: TRBV19; j_call: TRBJ2-5; cdr3_aa: CASSIEGWETQYF; cdr3_nt: TGTGCCAGTAGTATAGAGGGCTGGGAGACCCAGTACTTC
clone_size: NA; d_call: NA; v_call: TRBV5-4; j_call: TRBJ2-7; cdr3_aa: CASSPVRGSYEQYF; cdr3_nt: TGTGCCAGCAGCCCGGTTAGAGGGTCCTACGAGCAGTACTTC
clone_size: NA; d_call: NA; v_call: TRBV6-5; j_call: TRBJ1-2; cdr3_aa: CASSYSTGDYGYTF; cdr3_nt: TGTGCCAGCAGTTACTCAACGGGAGACTATGGCTACACCTTC
clone_size: NA; d_call: TRBD1; v_call: TRBV15; j_call: TRBJ1-1; cdr3_aa: CATSNLDRGTEAFF; cdr3_nt: TGTGCCACCAGCAACTTGGACAGGGGCACTGAAGCTTTCTTT
clone_size: NA; d_call: NA; v_call: TRBV5-1; j_call: TRBJ1-1; cdr3_aa: CASSPGQGNTEAFF; cdr3_nt: TGCGCCAGCAGCCCCGGGCAGGGGAACACTGAAGCTTTCTTT